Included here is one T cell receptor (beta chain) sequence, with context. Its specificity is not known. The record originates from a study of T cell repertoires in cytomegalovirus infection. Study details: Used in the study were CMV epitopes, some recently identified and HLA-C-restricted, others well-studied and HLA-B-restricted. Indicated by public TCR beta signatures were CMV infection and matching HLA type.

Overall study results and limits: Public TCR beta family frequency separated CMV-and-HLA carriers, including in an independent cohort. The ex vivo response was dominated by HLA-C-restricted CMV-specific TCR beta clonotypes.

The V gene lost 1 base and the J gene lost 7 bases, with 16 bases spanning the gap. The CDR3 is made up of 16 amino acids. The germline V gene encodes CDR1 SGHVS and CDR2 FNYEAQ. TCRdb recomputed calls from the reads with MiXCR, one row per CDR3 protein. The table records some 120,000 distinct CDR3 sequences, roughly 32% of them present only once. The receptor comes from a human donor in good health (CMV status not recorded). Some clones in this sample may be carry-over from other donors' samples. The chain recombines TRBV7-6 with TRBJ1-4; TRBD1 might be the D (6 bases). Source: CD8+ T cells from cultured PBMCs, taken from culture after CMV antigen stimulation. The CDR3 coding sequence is TGTGCCAGCAGCTTAGGATCCGACAGGACGAGTGAAAAACTGTTTTTT. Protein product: CASSLGSDRTSEKLFF. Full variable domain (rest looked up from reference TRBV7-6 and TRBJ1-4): GAGVSQSPRYKVTKRGQDVALRCDPISGHVSLYWYRQALGQGPEFLTYFNYEAQQDKSGLPNDRFSAERPEGSISTLTIQRTEQRDSAMYRCASSLGSDRTSEKLFFGSGTQLSVL.